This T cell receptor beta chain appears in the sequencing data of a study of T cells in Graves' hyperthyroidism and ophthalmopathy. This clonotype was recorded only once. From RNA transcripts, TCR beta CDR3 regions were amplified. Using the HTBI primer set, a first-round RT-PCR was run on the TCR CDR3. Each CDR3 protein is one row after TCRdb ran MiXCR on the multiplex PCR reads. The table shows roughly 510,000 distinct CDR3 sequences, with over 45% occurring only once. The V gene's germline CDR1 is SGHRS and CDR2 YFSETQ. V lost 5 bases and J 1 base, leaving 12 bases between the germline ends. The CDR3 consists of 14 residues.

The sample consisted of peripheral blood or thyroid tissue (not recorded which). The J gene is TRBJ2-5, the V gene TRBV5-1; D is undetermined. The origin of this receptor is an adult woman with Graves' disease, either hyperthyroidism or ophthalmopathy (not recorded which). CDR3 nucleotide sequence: TGCGCCAGCAGAGGGTCGACCGGCCAAGAGACCCAGTACTTC. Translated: CASRGSTGQETQYF.